Listed below are T cell receptor beta chains from one sample, sequenced in a study of T cell responses to AZD1222 COVID-19 vaccine. The table came from immunoSEQ multiplex PCR; TCRdb's copy has only in-frame clones and leaves some out. Here the sample spans about 120,000 clones, approximately 90% being singletons. This specimen consisted of peripheral blood, obtained 28 days after the second AZD1222 dose. Every receptor here comes from an adult who received the AZD1222 COVID-19 vaccine. The CDR3 runs from the conserved cysteine through the conserved F or W. D genes are given only for firm matches. Where a row states a size, it is once, few, many or the class of an expanded clone; other rows omit it.

d_call,j_call,v_call,clone_size,cdr3_aa,cdr3_nt
TRBD1,TRBJ1-1,TRBV29-1,NA,CSVYWTGGTEAFF,TGCAGCGTTTACTGGACAGGGGGCACTGAAGCTTTCTTT
NA,TRBJ1-1,TRBV6-5,once,CASSYVGQYTEAFF,TGTGCCAGCAGTTACGTCGGACAGTACACTGAAGCTTTCTTT
TRBD1,TRBJ1-5,TRBV7-9,once,CASSEYRGLSNQPQHF,TGTGCCAGCAGCGAATACAGGGGCCTTAGCAATCAGCCCCAGCATTTT
NA,TRBJ1-1,TRBV28,NA,CASSFFGSAFF,TGTGCCAGCAGTTTCTTTGGATCGGCTTTCTTT
TRBD1,TRBJ2-7,TRBV6-5,NA,CATDGPGGNEQYF,TGTGCCACGGACGGGCCAGGGGGAAACGAGCAGTACTTC
TRBD1,TRBJ1-5,TRBV19,once,CASSPGTGSLNQPQHF,TGTGCCAGTAGTCCTGGGACAGGGTCCCTCAATCAGCCCCAGCATTTT
NA,TRBJ1-1,TRBV7-9,NA,CASSLMGMNTEAFF,TGTGCCAGCAGCTTAATGGGAATGAACACTGAAGCTTTCTTT
NA,TRBJ1-5,TRBV5-1,NA,CASSFAGVGQPQHF,TGCGCCAGCAGCTTCGCAGGGGTTGGCCAGCCCCAGCATTTT
NA,TRBJ1-2,TRBV4-1,NA,CASSQAVGGYGYTF,TGCGCCAGCAGCCAAGCGGTAGGGGGCTATGGCTACACCTTC
TRBD2,TRBJ2-1,TRBV6-2/TRBV6-3,once,CASSFLAGGLVHEQFF,TGTGCCAGCAGTTTTTTAGCGGGGGGCCTTGTTCATGAGCAGTTCTTC
TRBD1,TRBJ2-3,TRBV11-3,NA,CASSLTGGTTDTQYF,TGTGCCAGCAGCTTGACAGGGGGCACGACAGATACGCAGTATTTT
TRBD1,TRBJ2-7,TRBV7-9,NA,CASSWGTGGNYEQYF,TGTGCCAGCAGCTGGGGGACAGGGGGCAACTACGAGCAGTACTTC
NA,TRBJ2-1,TRBV19,NA,CATWGNEQFF,TGTGCCACCTGGGGGAATGAGCAGTTCTTC
NA,TRBJ2-2,TRBV4-1,NA,CASSQEGLTNTGELFF,TGCGCCAGCAGCCAAGAGGGACTTACGAACACCGGGGAGCTGTTTTTT
TRBD1,TRBJ1-2,TRBV6-5,NA,CASSYTGQGVYGYTF,TGTGCCAGCAGTTACACGGGACAGGGGGTCTATGGCTACACCTTC
TRBD1,TRBJ2-3,TRBV7-6,NA,CASSLNQGQSTDTQYF,TGTGCCAGCAGCTTAAATCAGGGACAGAGCACAGATACGCAGTATTTT
TRBD1,TRBJ1-6,TRBV10-3,NA,CAISVQGASPLHF,TGTGCCATCAGTGTACAGGGGGCCTCACCCCTCCACTTT
NA,TRBJ1-1,TRBV19,NA,CASSIGGSNTEAFF,TGTGCCAGTAGTATAGGTGGCAGTAACACTGAAGCTTTCTTT
NA,TRBJ2-7,TRBV7-6,once,CASSSIQGKSYEQYF,TGTGCCAGCAGTAGTATCCAGGGGAAATCCTACGAGCAGTACTTC
NA,TRBJ1-2,TRBV14,NA,CASSQNTGTSYGYTF,TGTGCCAGCAGCCAGAACACCGGGACAAGCTATGGCTACACCTTC
NA,TRBJ2-3,TRBV10-3,NA,CAISEARSDTQYF,TGTGCCATCAGTGAGGCTCGGTCCGATACGCAGTATTTT
NA,TRBJ2-2,TRBV10-3,NA,CAISESGGGTGELFF,TGTGCCATCAGTGAGTCCGGTGGCGGCACCGGGGAGCTGTTTTTT
NA,TRBJ1-6,TRBV2,NA,CAGRDVRNSPLHF,TGTGCCGGCCGAGATGTGCGAAATTCACCCCTCCACTTT
NA,TRBJ2-1,TRBV6-5,NA,CASSYSNEQFF,TGTGCCAGCAGTTACTCCAATGAGCAGTTCTTC
TRBD1,TRBJ2-1,TRBV13,NA,CASSRGQGEGNEQFF,TGTGCCAGCAGCCGCGGACAGGGGGAAGGCAATGAGCAGTTCTTC
TRBD1,TRBJ1-1,TRBV10-3,few,CAISGQGNGRTEAFF,TGTGCCATCAGTGGACAGGGAAACGGTAGGACTGAAGCTTTCTTT
TRBD1,TRBJ2-3,TRBV5-1,NA,CASSQRGQGYTDTQYF,TGCGCCAGCAGCCAGCGGGGACAGGGTTACACAGATACGCAGTATTTT
TRBD1,TRBJ2-7,TRBV18,NA,CASRGQPYEQYF,TGTGCCAGCCGGGGACAGCCCTACGAGCAGTACTTC
TRBD1,TRBJ2-1,TRBV7-8,NA,CASSLARAGGPEQFF,TGTGCCAGCAGCTTAGCGCGGGCAGGGGGCCCCGAGCAGTTCTTC
NA,TRBJ2-1,TRBV5-4,NA,CASSLDLQVRYNEQFF,TGTGCCAGCAGCTTGGACCTACAAGTGCGATACAATGAGCAGTTCTTC
TRBD1,TRBJ1-2,TRBV11-2,NA,CASSLRQGLSPSGYTF,TGTGCCAGCAGCCTCAGACAGGGGCTCTCTCCTAGTGGCTACACCTTC
NA,TRBJ1-2,TRBV7-9,NA,CASSLGGSYGYTF,TGTGCCAGCAGCCTCGGGGGAAGCTATGGCTACACCTTC
TRBD2,TRBJ2-7,TRBV9,NA,CASSSGGFIAEQYF,TGTGCCAGCAGCTCGGGGGGGTTTATTGCCGAGCAGTACTTC
NA,TRBJ1-1,TRBV28,NA,CASRRTGYTEAFF,TGTGCCAGCAGGCGTACAGGGTACACTGAAGCTTTCTTT
NA,TRBJ2-7,TRBV18,NA,CASSPAGGREQYF,TGTGCCAGCTCACCGGCCGGGGGCCGAGAGCAGTACTTC
NA,TRBJ2-7,TRBV5-8,once,CASSLGGGYEQYF,TGTGCCAGCAGCTTGGGAGGGGGGTACGAGCAGTACTTC
TRBD1,TRBJ1-5,TRBV5-6,few,CASSPGQGGQPQHF,TGTGCCAGCAGCCCCGGACAGGGGGGACAGCCCCAGCATTTT
NA,TRBJ1-5,TRBV19,NA,CASSIVMNSNQPQHF,TGTGCCAGTAGTATAGTCATGAATAGCAATCAGCCCCAGCATTTT
TRBD2,TRBJ2-2,TRBV5-1,NA,CASSLGTGGIGELFF,TGCGCCAGCAGCTTGGGAACCGGGGGGATCGGGGAGCTGTTTTTT
NA,TRBJ1-1,TRBV3-1/TRBV3-2,NA,CASSRTENTEAFF,TGTGCCAGCAGCCGGACGGAGAACACTGAAGCTTTCTTT
NA,TRBJ2-2,TRBV12-3/TRBV12-4,NA,CASSTVTGELFF,TGTGCCAGCAGTACGGTCACCGGGGAGCTGTTTTTT
NA,TRBJ1-2,TRBV2,NA,CASSEGFGGNYGYTF,TGTGCCAGCAGTGAAGGGTTTGGGGGGAACTATGGCTACACCTTC
TRBD1,TRBJ2-7,TRBV29-1,NA,CSAEGTGAYEQYF,TGCAGCGCAGAAGGGACAGGGGCCTACGAGCAGTACTTC
NA,TRBJ1-4,TRBV4-1,NA,CASSQDRGLWEKLFF,TGTGCCAGCAGCCAAGATCGGGGGCTCTGGGAAAAACTGTTTTTT
NA,TRBJ1-2,TRBV6-5,NA,CASSYQGTYGYTF,TGTGCCAGCAGTTACCAGGGAACCTATGGCTACACCTTC
TRBD2,TRBJ2-3,TRBV6-4,few,CASSDSSGGADTQYF,TGTGCCAGCAGTGACTCTAGCGGGGGGGCAGATACGCAGTATTTT
NA,TRBJ1-5,TRBV12-3/TRBV12-4,once,CASSLGGYQPQHF,TGTGCCAGCAGTTTAGGGGGGTATCAGCCCCAGCATTTT
NA,TRBJ1-6,TRBV6-5,NA,CASSYSDSYNSPLHF,TGTGCCAGCAGTTACTCCGACAGTTATAATTCACCCCTCCACTTT
NA,TRBJ2-7,TRBV7-9,many,CASSLGQYSYEQYF,TGTGCCAGCAGCTTAGGACAGTACTCCTACGAGCAGTACTTC
TRBD1,TRBJ1-2,TRBV4-3,NA,CASSHLGQGYGYTF,TGCGCCAGCAGCCACCTGGGACAGGGTTATGGCTACACCTTC
NA,TRBJ1-1,TRBV28,NA,CASRGHGGTEAFF,TGTGCCAGCAGGGGCCATGGGGGCACTGAAGCTTTCTTT
NA,TRBJ1-2,TRBV6-5,NA,CASSYSMGGAGYGYTF,TGTGCCAGCAGTTACTCTATGGGGGGCGCGGGCTATGGCTACACCTTC